This entry is about one T cell receptor beta chain. Its specificity is not known. Trimming pared 3 bases from V and 5 bases from J, leaving 14 bases between. The CDR3 covers 15 residues. Germline loops: CDR1 SGHRS, CDR2 YFSETQ. Generated by immunoSEQ multiplex PCR, the TCRdb table keeps only in-frame clones and is missing some. The sample contains about 140,000 clones, around 90% of which appear only once. The data stem from a study of cytotoxic CD8 clonotypes in ibrutinib-treated CLL. Turning to the study itself: There were, on average, about 260,000 productive templates and 90,000 to 95,000 productive rearrangements per sample. Overall study results and limits: Baseline values of clonality outstripped age-matched healthy donors and followed circulating CD8+ T-cell counts.

This receptor was taken from a human donor with chronic lymphocytic leukemia. This chain uses TRBV5-1 with TRBJ2-2; D gene uncertain. This specimen was PBMCs, taken after 12 months of ibrutinib treatment. CDR3 bases: TGCGCCAGCAGCTATGGACGGGTGGGGACCGGGGAGCTGTTTTTT. Residues: CASSYGRVGTGELFF.